The clone carrying this TCR beta chain has only a few counts. This sample stems from a study of beta chain features in type 1 diabetes. Every isolated RNA sample was fully reverse transcribed, so sequencing captured expressed TCRB transcripts. Using immunoSEQ multiplex PCR, the repertoire was profiled, and TCRdb retains in-frame clones only, with some absent. Here the sample spans more than 130,000 clones, about 7% being singletons. CDR3 size: 12 residues. V lost 6 bases and J 4 bases, leaving 9 bases between the germline ends. Looked up from germline, CDR1 is SGHTA and CDR2 is FQGNSA. The genes are TRBV7-2 and TRBJ1-2; D remains unclear. The receptor was derived from a woman in her 30s in good health. Material: central memory CD4+ T cells from blood. The CDR3 spells CASSPGGYGYTF. CDR3 coding DNA: TGTGCCAGCAGTCCAGGAGGCTATGGCTACACCTTC.